The rows below give T cell receptor beta chains drawn from one sample of a study of T cell repertoires in cytomegalovirus infection. TCRdb redid the calling of the reads with MiXCR, one entry per CDR3 protein. The table shows about 250,000 distinct CDR3 sequences, with approximately 13% occurring only once. Sequenced material: PBMCs. These receptor sequences come from a human donor in good health (CMV status not recorded). Some clones in this sample may be carry-over from other donors' samples. CDR3s include the opening cysteine and the closing phenylalanine or tryptophan. D genes are given only for firm matches. A clone size is listed for some rows: how often the clone was seen (once, few, many), or a class if it is expanded.

clone_size j_call v_call d_call cdr3_aa cdr3_nt
many TRBJ2-7 TRBV6-2/TRBV6-3 - CASRRALNYEQYF TGTGCCAGCCGCCGGGCACTAAACTACGAGCAGTACTTC
- TRBJ2-6 TRBV5-6 - CASSILQGTGANVLTF TGTGCCAGCAGCATCCTTCAGGGGACTGGGGCCAACGTCCTGACTTTC
- TRBJ1-6 TRBV7-4 - CASSDGHRASYSPLHF TGTGCCAGCAGCGACGGACACAGGGCTAGTTATTCACCCCTCCACTTT
- TRBJ1-5 TRBV19 - CASSMRGNNQPQHF TGTGCCAGTAGTATGCGTGGAAACAATCAGCCCCAGCATTTT
- TRBJ2-5 TRBV10-3 - CAISESPTIGETQYF TGTGCCATCAGTGAGTCTCCCACAATCGGAGAGACCCAGTACTTC
- TRBJ2-2 TRBV20-1 - CSASGRGPTGELFF TGCAGTGCTAGTGGACGGGGCCCCACCGGGGAGCTGTTTTTT
few TRBJ2-3 TRBV20-1 - CSARVTLGLISDTQYF TGCAGTGCTAGAGTAACACTAGGTCTCATCTCAGATACGCAGTATTTT
many TRBJ2-5 TRBV4-3 TRBD1 CASSQGRTGGQETQYF TGCGCCAGCAGCCAGGGGAGGACAGGGGGACAAGAGACCCAGTACTTC
few TRBJ2-5 TRBV19 - CASSFAEETQYF TGTGCCAGTAGTTTTGCCGAAGAGACCCAGTACTTC
many TRBJ1-3 TRBV7-2 - CASSQPAQGTGNTIYF TGTGCCAGCAGCCAGCCAGCTCAGGGGACCGGAAACACCATATATTTT
many TRBJ2-7 TRBV7-2 - CASSLEVIPHEQYF TGTGCCAGCAGCTTAGAAGTCATCCCCCACGAGCAGTACTTC
few TRBJ1-5 TRBV19 - CASLSLGQPQHF TGTGCCAGTCTGTCCTTGGGGCAGCCCCAGCATTTT
few TRBJ2-1 TRBV28 - CASSLVGLVRLF TGTGCCAGCAGTTTAGTTGGCCTAGTTAGGCTCTTC
- TRBJ2-1 TRBV9 TRBD2 CASSPQGTSGRARSYNEQFF TGTGCCAGCAGCCCTCAGGGGACCAGCGGGAGGGCCCGGTCCTACAATGAGCAGTTCTTC
many TRBJ1-6 TRBV7-2 - CASSLVPENTPLHF TGTGCCAGCAGCTTAGTTCCGGAGAACACACCCCTCCACTTT
few TRBJ2-5 TRBV5-6 - CASNSGTQETQYF TGTGCCAGCAATTCCGGGACCCAAGAGACCCAGTACTTC
many TRBJ1-1 TRBV7-2 TRBD1 CASSLYRGNTEAFF TGTGCCAGCAGCTTATACAGGGGTAACACTGAAGCTTTCTTT
many TRBJ2-3 TRBV7-2 - CASSLNRGASSTDTQYF TGTGCCAGCAGCCTAAACCGCGGGGCCTCTAGCACAGATACGCAGTATTTT
many TRBJ1-1 TRBV19 - CASSRGEGGLGEAFF TGTGCCAGTAGTCGGGGCGAGGGTGGGTTGGGTGAAGCTTTCTTT
many TRBJ2-5 TRBV7-2 - CASSQRAETQYF TGTGCCAGCAGCCAAAGGGCTGAGACCCAGTACTTC
- TRBJ2-5 TRBV20-1 - CSARVGGQETQYF TGCAGTGCTCGTGTGGGGGGCCAAGAGACCCAGTACTTC
many TRBJ2-2 TRBV6-1 TRBD1 CASSPIILGQAAGELFF TGTGCCAGCAGTCCAATTATTTTGGGACAGGCGGCCGGGGAGCTGTTTTTT
many TRBJ1-1 TRBV7-2 - CASSQGHRNTEAFF TGTGCCAGCAGCCAGGGACACCGGAACACTGAAGCTTTCTTT
many TRBJ1-4 TRBV7-8 - CASSSPPGSSFMF TGTGCCAGCAGCTCTCCCCCAGGTTCGTCGTTTATGTTT
- TRBJ1-4 TRBV30 - CAWSAGADNEKLFF TGTGCCTGGAGTGCGGGGGCCGATAATGAAAAACTGTTTTTT
- TRBJ2-4 TRBV4-3 - CASSQDVKGGSDLAKNIQYF TGCGCCAGCAGCCAAGATGTTAAAGGGGGAAGCGATCTAGCCAAAAACATTCAGTACTTC